This T cell receptor beta chain was observed in a study of metastatic and nonmetastatic thyroid tumors. Study overall: The comparison covered peripheral blood and tumor or nodule tissue in malignant and benign thyroid patients. Study-level points and caveats: For both blood and tumor, malignant thyroid tumors reportedly showed significantly higher TCR beta diversity than benign nodules did.

In the study's own analysis: For papillary thyroid cancer, a distant-metastasis classifier was constructed from CDR3 differences observed across clinicopathological groups. TCRdb reprocessed the PCR reads using MiXCR. TCRdb, not the authors, supplied the V and J calls. In the table there are over 15,000 clones, about 33% of which are singletons. V gave up 7 bases and J gave up 4 bases, with 13 bases separating them. Looked up from germline, CDR1 is MNHEY and CDR2 is SMNVEV (reference sequence). This CDR3 spans 13 amino acids. All patients were untreated before thyroid surgery. This clone was found a few times. Its antigen is still unknown.

The clonotype comes from a female donor with papillary thyroid cancer or a benign thyroid nodule (not recorded which). Some clones in this sample may be carry-over from other donors' samples. Input material: tumor tissue. The V and J genes are TRBV27 and TRBJ1-2; the D gene is possibly TRBD1 (5 bases). CDR3 nucleotides: TGTGCCAGCATGGGAGGGGCGAGCTATGGCTACACCTTC. Protein: CASMGGASYGYTF.